The 7 T cell receptor beta chains reported below all come from one sample, sequenced in a study of CD8 T cells in Susac syndrome. Reverse transcription used about 0.45 to 1 ug RNA and random hexamers. Each CDR3 protein is one row after TCRdb ran MiXCR on the immunoSEQ multiplex PCR reads. The data hold approximately 210,000 distinct CDR3 sequences, with over 90% observed a single time. Specimen: CD4+ T cells from PBMCs. The source of these receptors is a human donor with Susac syndrome.

J is TRBJ2-3 and V is TRBV7-2, with 7 bases lining up with TRBD1. The CDR3 is 14 amino acids. Germline values: CDR1 SGHTA, CDR2 FQGNSA. With 6 bases clipped from V and 3 bases from J, the junction kept 6 bases outside the gene matches. Here the CDR3 reads CASRKTTGTDTQYF. The CDR3 region has the DNA TGTGCCAGCAGGAAAACGACAGGGACAGATACGCAGTATTTT.

The V and J genes are TRBV3-1 and TRBJ2-3; no clear D gene. Trimming took off 0 bases at V and 2 bases at J, with 15 bases between the two ends. The length of the CDR3 is 17 residues. Germline-derived CDR1 and CDR2 are LGHDT and YNNKEL (reference sequence). The CDR3 region is CASSQDVGAIYTDTQYF. The CDR3 nucleotides read TGTGCCAGCAGCCAAGATGTTGGCGCCATCTACACAGATACGCAGTATTTT.

V usage is TRBV5-4 and J usage is TRBJ1-2; TRBD1 agrees at 11 bases. Trimming at V came to 4 bases and at J to 3 bases, leaving 8 bases not matched to a gene. CDR1 and CDR2 from the germline V gene are SGHNT and YYREEE (reference sequence). The CDR3 covers 16 residues. The CDR3 reads CASSVDRGRIDYGYTF. In nucleotides, the CDR3 is TGTGCCAGCAGCGTGGACAGGGGGCGGATTGACTATGGCTACACCTTC.

The DNA for the CDR3 is TGTGCCAGCAGCGTAGCTGCTCAGGGATTTGGCTACACCTTC. Translating gives CASSVAAQGFGYTF. This rearrangement joins TRBV9 to TRBJ1-2; possible D gene TRBD1, 5 bases. In germline, CDR1 is SGDLS, CDR2 YYNGEE. The CDR3 covers 14 residues. V shed 0 bases and J shed 7 bases, with 13 bases lying between them.

The chain employs TRBV5-6 and TRBJ2-5; 8 bases align to TRBD1. The germline CDR1 and CDR2 sequences are SGHDT and YYEEEE. The CDR3 has 15 residues. Trimming at V came to 4 bases and at J to 3 bases, leaving 8 bases not matched to a gene. CDR3 bases: TGTGCCAGCAGCCCTGACATGACAGGGGAAGAGACCCAGTACTTC. Residues: CASSPDMTGEETQYF.

This clonotype turned up a few times. J is TRBJ2-3 and V is TRBV2; unclear D gene. Germline V gene sequence: CDR1 SNHLY, CDR2 FYNNEI. The CDR3 loop spans 14 amino acids. Trimming cost V 6 bases and J 0 bases, with 10 bases left between them. Written as DNA, the CDR3 is TGTGCCAGCAGAAATGGCGCGAGCACAGATACGCAGTATTTT. Its protein is CASRNGASTDTQYF.

This chain uses TRBV9 with TRBJ1-1; D gene ambiguous. This CDR3 spans 15 amino acids. Germline CDR1 reads SGDLS; CDR2 reads YYNGEE. With 0 bases removed from V and 4 bases from J, the gap between germline ends came to 13 bases. CDR3 sequence: CASSVVALGSTEAFF. CDR3 nucleotide sequence: TGTGCCAGCAGCGTAGTAGCCTTAGGGAGCACTGAAGCTTTCTTT.